This entry lists 14 T cell receptor beta chains sequenced from one sample in a study of T cell repertoires in aging, cancer and after chemotherapy. Multiplex touch-down PCR with TRB-A/B primers amplified rearranged V-D-J TRB sequences. MiXCR was run by TCRdb on the multiplex PCR reads, yielding one entry per CDR3 protein. The data contain about 5,600 distinct CDR3 sequences, 30% to 40% of them seen just once; the ten biggest clones take up less than 60%. TCR beta rearrangements were amplified from peripheral blood genomic DNA. The sample consisted of blood. These receptors came from a human donor with a blood cancer.

The chain recombines TRBV18 with TRBJ1-2, with D unresolved. This CDR3 region has 15 residues. V lost 1 base and J lost 1, with 10 bases in between. CDR1 KGHSH and CDR2 LQKENI come from the germline V gene. CDR3 loop: CASSPRAENNYGYTF. CDR3 bases: TGTGCCAGCTCACCACGGGCAGAAAATAACTATGGCTACACCTTC.

This clonotype was picked up a small number of times. The chain couples TRBV7-9 to TRBJ2-7; D unclear. The germline CDR1 and CDR2 sequences are SEHNR and FQNEAQ (reference sequence). V was trimmed by 5 bases and J by 2 bases, leaving 10 bases between them. This CDR3 is built from 13 residues. The CDR3 loop is CASSPKFPYEQYF. CDR3 nucleotide sequence: TGTGCCAGCAGCCCAAAGTTCCCCTACGAGCAGTACTTC.

This clonotype came up a few times. CDR3 coding DNA: TGTGCCAGCAGTTTCCAGGGGGACACTGAAGCTTTCTTT. Protein sequence: CASSFQGDTEAFF. The V and J genes are TRBV12-3 or TRBV12-4 and TRBJ1-1; 7 nucleotides agree with TRBD1. The CDR3 loop spans 13 amino acids. Unmatched junction bases numbered 1, after V lost 3 bases and J lost 3 bases.

The J gene is TRBJ1-2, the V gene TRBV14; D is possibly TRBD1 (5 bases). Germline CDR1 reads SGHDN; CDR2 reads FVKESK. Trimming took off 0 bases at V and 6 bases at J, with 14 bases between the two ends. This CDR3 has 15 residues. This chain's CDR3 is CASSQDLGTANGYTF. As DNA, the CDR3 is TGTGCCAGCAGCCAAGATCTTGGGACGGCAAATGGCTACACCTTC.

The rearrangement uses TRBV19 and TRBJ2-7; tentative D call: TRBD1 (5 bases). CDR3 size: 11 residues. Germline V gives CDR1 LNHDA, CDR2 SQIVND (reference sequence). Trimming stripped 9 bases from V and 5 bases from J, with 11 bases between. The CDR3 region has the DNA TGTGCCAGCAGGGTTGGGGACGAGCAGTACTTC. Translating it yields CASRVGDEQYF.

The V and J genes are TRBV6-4 and TRBJ2-6, with no clear D. CDR1 is MRHNA, CDR2 SNTAGT, per germline. With 6 bases removed from V and 4 bases from J, the gap between germline ends came to 10 bases. CDR3 length: 14 residues. CDR3 in DNA: TGTGCCAGCAGCTTAGCACAGGGGGCCAACGTCCTGACTTTC. Amino acid sequence: CASSLAQGANVLTF.

In its sample, this clonotype was seen a few times. This chain connects TRBV6-1 to TRBJ1-4; TRBD1 aligns across 7 bases. Looked up from germline, CDR1 is MNHNS and CDR2 is SASEGT. The ends lost 5 bases at V and 3 bases at J; junction bases unmatched: 3. CDR3 length equals 14 residues. This CDR3 reads CASSTGQSNEKLFF. Written as DNA, the CDR3 is TGTGCCAGCAGTACGGGACAGTCTAATGAAAAACTGTTTTTT.

The chain carries TRBV12-3 or TRBV12-4 and TRBJ2-1; TRBD2 aligns across 9 bases. Trimming at V came to 10 bases and at J to 9 bases, leaving 13 bases not matched to a gene. The CDR3 is 14 amino acids. CDR3 loop: CATGLAGAYGEQFF. DNA of the CDR3: TGTGCCACCGGGTTAGCGGGAGCCTATGGTGAGCAGTTCTTC.

This chain uses TRBV20-1 with TRBJ2-6; D unclear. Trimming removed 3 bases at V and 2 bases at J, with 5 bases between. This CDR3 has 13 amino acids. Germline V gives CDR1 DFQATT, CDR2 SNEGSKA (reference sequence). The CDR3 nucleotides read TGCAGTGCTAGCCCCACTGGGGCCAACGTCCTGACTTTC. Protein product: CSASPTGANVLTF.

The chain has TRBV27 and TRBJ1-2; D is unclear. The CDR3 runs 15 residues. Per germline, CDR1 MNHEY and CDR2 SMNVEV (reference sequence). V shed 0 bases and J shed 1 base, with 9 bases lying between them. The CDR3 region has the DNA TGTGCCAGCAGTTTATCGCGGCAGATTAACTATGGCTACACCTTC. Residues: CASSLSRQINYGYTF.

The rearrangement links TRBV6-1 to TRBJ2-5; D uncertain. In germline, CDR1 is MNHNS, CDR2 SASEGT. V gave up 1 base and J gave up 3 bases, with 9 bases separating them. The CDR3 is made up of 14 amino acids. The CDR3 loop reads CASSEGQAKETQYF. The CDR3 DNA follows: TGTGCCAGCAGTGAAGGTCAGGCCAAAGAGACCCAGTACTTC.

In this sample, this clonotype turned up a few times. J is TRBJ2-2 and V is TRBV18; maybe TRBD1 (6 bases). V was clipped by 3 bases and J by 5 bases, with 7 bases between them. The V gene's germline CDR1 is KGHSH and CDR2 LQKENI. CDR3 size: 13 residues. The CDR3: CASSPQGTGELFF. CDR3 in DNA: TGTGCCAGCTCACCGCAGGGGACCGGGGAGCTGTTTTTT.

The genes are TRBV5-1 and TRBJ1-1; 11 bases line up with TRBD1. The CDR3 runs to 17 residues. The V gene end was trimmed by 1 base and the J gene end by 5 bases; junction bases not matched to a gene: 10. CDR1 and CDR2 (germline): SGHRS, YFSETQ. The CDR3 spells CASSLPRTGGETTEAFF. The CDR3, as DNA: TGCGCCAGCAGCTTGCCCCGGACAGGGGGCGAAACGACTGAAGCTTTCTTT. Using reference TRBV5-1 and TRBJ1-1 for the parts outside the CDR3, the full variable domain is KAGVTQTPRYLIKTRGQQVTLSCSPISGHRSVSWYQQTPGQGLQFLFEYFSETQRNKGNFPGRFSGRQFSNSRSEMNVSTLELGDSALYLCASSLPRTGGETTEAFFGQGTRLTVV.

V is TRBV7-6 and J is TRBJ2-3; D ambiguous. V lost 5 bases and J lost 6, with 12 bases in between. This CDR3 has 13 amino acids. Germline V CDR1 and CDR2: SGHVS, FNYEAQ. CDR3 nucleotide sequence: TGTGCCAGCAGCCTCCAACCTAGGGATACGCAGTATTTT. Its translation: CASSLQPRDTQYF. Supplemented by reference TRBV7-6 and TRBJ2-3, the full variable domain reads GAGVSQSPRYKVTKRGQDVALRCDPISGHVSLYWYRQALGQGPEFLTYFNYEAQQDKSGLPNDRFSAERPEGSISTLTIQRTEQRDSAMYRCASSLQPRDTQYFGPGTRLTVL.